In its sample, the clone carrying this T cell receptor beta chain was seen once. Its antigen is as yet unknown. The study sampled blood at baseline, cycle 4 day 1, and cycle 7 day 1. Clones were sequenced by immunoSEQ multiplex PCR, and TCRdb holds only the in-frame ones, with some missing. The sample yields about 73,000 clones, 86% seen once. The sample comes from a study of OX40 agonist ivuxolimab in advanced cancers. Study-wide background: Enrollees could have had prior anti-PD-1, anti-PD-L1 or anti-CTLA-4 therapy, which approximately 40% had received. Study outcomes and limitations: Certain nonresponders likewise exhibited a low normalized T-cell clonal expansion. Dosing at 0.1 to 3.0 mg/kg was accompanied by clonal expansion of CD4+ and CD8+ blood T cells by week 6.

V shed 4 bases, J shed 11 bases, and the junction held 8 bases outside the gene matches. The germline V gene encodes CDR1 MNHNS and CDR2 SASEGT. The CDR3 is 13 amino acids. This TCR was recovered from an adult with an advanced solid tumor such as melanoma, head and neck, liver or kidney cancer. Specimen: CD4+ or CD8+ T cells sorted from blood, collected in a trial of the OX40 agonist ivuxolimab. The chain has TRBV6-1 and TRBJ1-1, with 9 nucleotides matching TRBD1. The CDR3 loop is CASSAGQGGRAFF. The CDR3 coding sequence is TGTGCCAGCAGTGCGGGACAGGGTGGGCGGGCTTTCTTT.